The 8 T cell receptor beta chains reported below all come from one sample, sequenced in a study of blood T cell repertoires in COVID-19. Produced via immunoSEQ multiplex PCR; TCRdb's table is partial and in-frame only. Of 55,000 to 90,000 clones in the sample, roughly four fifths were seen once. Material: peripheral blood. Receptors originate from a woman in her 70s with acute or convalescent COVID-19.

V usage is TRBV7-2 and J usage is TRBJ2-1; perhaps TRBD2 as D (6 bases). CDR3 length: 14 amino acids. Deletions cut 3 bases from V and 8 bases from J, with 14 bases between. Germline assignment: CDR1 SGHTA and CDR2 FQGNSA. The CDR3 bases are TGTGCCAGCAGCTTGGGGGGAAGGTTGGATGAGCAGTTCTTC. Residues: CASSLGGRLDEQFF.

The chain uses TRBV29-1 and TRBJ2-7; 7 nucleotides agree with TRBD1. Germline CDR1 reads SQVTM; CDR2 reads ANQGSEA. CDR3 length equals 14 residues. The junction had 7 bases not matched to a gene; V was cut back by 3 bases and J by 2 bases. DNA for the CDR3: TGCAGCGTTGAGGAGGCGACAGGGACCTACGAGCAGTACTTC. Amino acids: CSVEEATGTYEQYF.

The V call is TRBV5-1, the J call TRBJ1-1, with TRBD1 identical over 8 bases. Unmatched junction bases numbered 17, after V lost 0 bases and J lost 13 bases. Germline CDR1 and CDR2: SGHRS and YFSETQ. CDR3 size: 16 residues. The CDR3 is CASSLEIRGRGGEDFF. As DNA, the CDR3 is TGCGCCAGCAGCTTGGAAATCAGGGGGCGCGGTGGAGAGGATTTCTTT.

The chain employs TRBV27 and TRBJ2-2; 9 nucleotides match TRBD1. Germline V gene lookup returns CDR1 MNHEY and CDR2 SMNVEV (reference sequence). The CDR3 length is 17 residues. The V gene end was trimmed by 2 bases and the J gene end by 7 bases; junction bases not matched to a gene: 11. The CDR3: CASSLPPPTGGNGELFF. CDR3 bases: TGTGCCAGCAGTTTACCCCCTCCGACAGGGGGGAACGGGGAGCTGTTTTTT.

This clone was seen a few times. The CDR3 bases are TGTGCCAGTAGTCCCCCGGGAGGCTATGGCTACACCTTC. Its protein is CASSPPGGYGYTF. The gene calls are TRBV19 and TRBJ1-2; D call uncertain. The CDR3 consists of 13 residues. The V and J ends lost 5 bases and 4 bases respectively, with 11 bases between them. Germline values: CDR1 LNHDA, CDR2 SQIVND (reference sequence).

The chain joins TRBV6-5 to TRBJ2-3, with no clear D. Deletions cut 6 bases from V and 0 bases from J, with 10 bases between. Germline CDR1 MNHEY, CDR2 SVGAGI. The length of the CDR3 is 14 residues. The CDR3 here is CASRAQDSTDTQYF. CDR3 nucleotide sequence: TGTGCCAGCAGGGCCCAGGATAGCACAGATACGCAGTATTTT.

The chain has TRBV7-2 and TRBJ2-5, with 11 nucleotides matching TRBD2. The V segment lost 5 bases and the J segment 5 bases; nucleotides outside the gene matches: 10. Looked up from germline, CDR1 is SGHTA and CDR2 is FQGNSA. The CDR3 length is 16 residues. The CDR3 protein is CASSPLAGGLGETQYF. The CDR3 coding sequence is TGTGCCAGCAGCCCTTTAGCGGGGGGGCTGGGGGAGACCCAGTACTTC.

V and J are TRBV29-1 and TRBJ1-2; TRBD1 matches at 8 bases. Germline trimming cut 4 bases from V and 7 bases from J; bases unmatched to any gene: 8. The CDR3 runs 13 residues. The V gene's germline CDR1 is SQVTM and CDR2 ANQGSEA. CDR3 DNA sequence: TGCAGCGTTGGGACAGGGTCAGCGGGTGGCTACACCTTC. Protein product: CSVGTGSAGGYTF.